The 5 T cell receptor beta chains presented below share a single source sample, sequenced in a study of CD8+CD57+ T cells in acquired aplastic anemia. Sequencing involved patients with CD8+CD57+ cell expansion previously shown by flow cytometry. According to the study, genomic DNA was the template for TCR beta VDJ and CDR3 profiling. TCRdb fed the reads into MiXCR, producing one record per CDR3 protein. The sample includes some 120,000 distinct CDR3 sequences, over 30% of them seen just once. Sample: sorted CD4+, CD8+, or CD8+CD57+ T cells (not recorded which) from PBMCs. Source of these receptors: a human donor with aplastic anemia.

This chain connects TRBV24-1 to TRBJ1-1, with TRBD1 matching over 7 bases. Germline-derived CDR1 and CDR2 are KGHDR and SFDVKD. V gave up 4 bases and J gave up 9 bases; unmatched junction bases: 7. This CDR3 is built from 13 residues. The CDR3 DNA reads as TGTGCCACCAGTGAGCTCACGACAGGGAAAGCTTTCTTT. This codes for CATSELTTGKAFF.

The chain employs TRBV10-3 and TRBJ2-1; 8 bases are a match to TRBD2. The CDR3 spans 16 residues. CDR1 is ENHRY and CDR2 is SYGVKD in the germline V gene. With 3 bases clipped from V and 6 bases from J, the junction kept 10 bases outside the gene matches. CDR3 region: CAISERDGGAGNEQFF. The CDR3 bases are TGTGCCATCAGTGAAAGGGACGGGGGGGCAGGCAATGAGCAGTTCTTC.

Concerning this clonotype: Being one base from a much bigger clone, this may be a read error. The chain uses TRBV5-1 and TRBJ1-1; D unresolved. The CDR3 is 14 amino acids. The V end was cut by 2 bases, the J end by 4 bases, with 12 bases between. Looked up from germline, CDR1 is SGHRS and CDR2 is YFSETQ. Written as DNA, the CDR3 is TGCGCCAGCAGCTTCTCACAGTCGAGCACTGAAGCTTTCTTT. Protein sequence: CASSFSQSSTEAFF.

This clonotype was counted ten times or more. The V call is TRBV10-3, the J call TRBJ1-1; TRBD1 matches at 9 bases. The CDR3 runs 15 residues. Looked up from germline, CDR1 is ENHRY and CDR2 is SYGVKD. Trimming at V came to 0 bases and at J to 2 bases, leaving 1 base not matched to a gene. The CDR3 nucleotides are TGTGCCATCAGTGAGTCGGGACAGGGTAACACTGAAGCTTTCTTT. Translating gives CAISESGQGNTEAFF.

The V and J genes are TRBV19 and TRBJ1-6; D gene unclear. The CDR3 consists of 14 residues. In germline, CDR1 is LNHDA, CDR2 SQIVND (reference sequence). The V gene lost 3 bases and the J gene lost 3 bases, with 6 bases spanning the gap. CDR3 residues: CASSIAFYNSPLHF. In DNA, the CDR3 is TGTGCCAGTAGTATCGCATTCTATAATTCACCCCTCCACTTT. Variable domain in full (rest from reference TRBV19 and TRBJ1-6): DGGITQSPKYLFRKEGQNVTLSCEQNLNHDAMYWYRQDPGQGLRLIYYSQIVNDFQKGDIAEGYSVSREKKESFPLTVTSAQKNPTAFYLCASSIAFYNSPLHFGNGTRLTVT.